Presented here are 7 T cell receptor beta chains from one specimen sequenced in a study of CD8+CD57+ T cells in acquired aplastic anemia. Only patients with CD8+CD57+ cell expansion on flow cytometry were chosen for sequencing. Genomic DNA acted as the template from which TCR beta VDJ combination and CDR3 sequence profiling were carried out. TCRdb re-called the reads with MiXCR, one entry per CDR3 protein. The table shows about 200,000 distinct CDR3 sequences, with 65% occurring only once. The sequenced sample consisted of sorted CD4+, CD8+, or CD8+CD57+ T cells (not recorded which) from PBMCs. These receptors originate from a human donor with aplastic anemia.

The chain is built from TRBV24-1 and TRBJ1-1; D not resolved. The CDR3 has 16 amino acids. V dropped 9 bases and J dropped 0 bases, with 19 bases sitting between them. CDR1 and CDR2 (germline): KGHDR, SFDVKD. In nucleotides, the CDR3 is TGTGCCACCGTGGCACCGAACGCCCCCGTGAACACTGAAGCTTTCTTT. Protein product: CATVAPNAPVNTEAFF.

This clonotype was seen more than once but under ten times. The chain joins TRBV5-1 to TRBJ1-1; D unresolved. Trimming removed 1 base at V and 8 bases at J, with 12 bases between. CDR3 size: 13 residues. Germline-derived CDR1 and CDR2 are SGHRS and YFSETQ. The CDR3 is CASSLYGQTEAFF. CDR3 DNA sequence: TGCGCCAGCAGCTTGTATGGGCAGACCGAAGCTTTCTTT.

This chain joins TRBV14 and TRBJ2-1; D is unresolved. CDR3 size: 13 residues. The germline gives CDR1 SGHDN, CDR2 FVKESK. Trimming removed 3 bases from V and 8 bases from J, with 11 bases in between. The CDR3 is CASSQLVSDEQFF. For the CDR3, the DNA is TGTGCCAGCAGCCAGTTGGTTTCGGATGAGCAGTTCTTC. Full variable domain (remainder filled in from reference TRBV14 and TRBJ2-1): EAGVTQFPSHSVIEKGQTVTLRCDPISGHDNLYWYRRVMGKEIKFLLHFVKESKQDESGMPNNRFLAERTGGTYSTLKVQPAELEDSGVYFCASSQLVSDEQFFGPGTRLTVL.

Ten or more counts support this clonotype. The chain uses TRBV20-1 and TRBJ2-7; 9 nucleotides match TRBD1. Germline trimming cut 6 bases from V and 2 bases from J; bases unmatched to any gene: 14. The CDR3 is made up of 16 amino acids. Germline V gene data show CDR1 as DFQATT and CDR2 as SNEGSKA (reference sequence). The CDR3 is CSAMARTGQGTYEQYF. CDR3 DNA sequence: TGCAGTGCCATGGCGAGGACGGGACAGGGAACCTACGAGCAGTACTTC.

This clonotype was seen only a few times. The chain joins TRBV27 to TRBJ2-1; D is perhaps TRBD2 (6 bases). The ends were cut back, 6 bases at V and 0 bases at J, with 12 bases in the middle. There are 15 residues in the CDR3. Germline lookup yields CDR1 MNHEY and CDR2 SMNVEV (reference sequence). The CDR3 bases are TGTGCCAGCAGACCGGGGGATAGCTCCTACAATGAGCAGTTCTTC. Translating gives CASRPGDSSYNEQFF.

The chain couples TRBV9 to TRBJ2-7; D tentatively fits TRBD1 or TRBD2 (6 bases each). Germline CDR1 is SGDLS and CDR2 is YYNGEE. V lost 1 base, J lost 6 bases, and 14 bases lay in between. This CDR3 has 14 residues. CDR3 coding DNA: TGTGCCAGCAGCGTATCGTTTGGGGGGCTCGAGCAGTACTTC. Protein: CASSVSFGGLEQYF.

The rearrangement uses TRBV7-2 and TRBJ1-2, with TRBD1 identical over 9 bases. The germline gives CDR1 SGHTA, CDR2 FQGNSA. V was pared by 2 bases and J by 5 bases, with 9 bases of the junction left unmatched. The CDR3 contains 16 residues. CDR3 coding DNA: TGTGCCAGCAGCTTAAACAGGGGGCTCCTAGTTTATGGCTACACCTTC. Amino acid sequence: CASSLNRGLLVYGYTF. Full variable domain (remainder filled in from reference TRBV7-2 and TRBJ1-2): GAGVSQSPSNKVTEKGKDVELRCDPISGHTALYWYRQSLGQGLEFLIYFQGNSAPDKSGLPSDRFSAERTGGSVSTLTIQRTQQEDSAVYLCASSLNRGLLVYGYTFGSGTRLTVV.